This TCR beta chain stems from a study of blood T cell repertoires in COVID-19. Points on this clone: Germline and junction disagree at one end, which may indicate a read error.

Germline values: CDR1 SGHRS, CDR2 YFSETQ. The CDR3 consists of 15 residues. Original handling: For nucleated cells, counts were estimated from reference gene primer amplification. Sequenced by immunoSEQ multiplex PCR; TCRdb stores in-frame clones only, minus some. For V, J and clone size, that table is used; D and trimming come from the DNA. The repertoire includes tens of thousands of clones, 85% to 90% of them detected once, and approximately 6.6% sits in the top ten. Sequencing was carried out using peripheral blood. The gene calls are TRBV5-1 and TRBJ2-7; TRBD1 agrees at 12 bases. The source is a man aged 45-65 years with active COVID-19. The CDR3 is CASSLEGTGGYGQYF. The CDR3 DNA reads TGCGCCAGCAGCTTGGAAGGGACAGGGGGCTACGGGCAGTACTTC.